This T cell receptor (beta chain) was found in a study of cytomegalovirus exposure and HLA in healthy donors. Study results and limitations: Earlier results showed most TCR beta V segments being productive about 90% or about 30% of the time. In a later analysis, across HLA loci, associated TCR counts were highest for DRB1, lowest for HLA-C. In vitro confirmation showed a few CMV-associated chains to be CMV antigen specific.

The donors comprised healthy bone marrow donors. With respect to this clone: Its antigen is still unknown.

CDR1 LNHDA and CDR2 SQIVND come from the germline V gene (reference sequence). V dropped 3 bases and J dropped 0; count of bases not matched to a gene: 5. This CDR3 has 17 amino acids. 13 Jbeta primers and 60 Vbeta primers were used for the PCR. TCRdb's table, derived via immunoSEQ multiplex PCR, lists solely in-frame clones and lacks some. Among approximately 76,000 clones listed, roughly 85% were seen once. The TCR was taken from a man aged 25 to 45 in good health and CMV-seronegative. The sample consisted of PBMCs. V is TRBV19 and J is TRBJ2-6, with TRBD1 matching over 7 bases. CDR3 sequence (DNA): TGTGCCAGTAGTATTAACAGGGGTAGCTCTGGGGCCAACGTCCTGACTTTC. Translating gives CASSINRGSSGANVLTF.